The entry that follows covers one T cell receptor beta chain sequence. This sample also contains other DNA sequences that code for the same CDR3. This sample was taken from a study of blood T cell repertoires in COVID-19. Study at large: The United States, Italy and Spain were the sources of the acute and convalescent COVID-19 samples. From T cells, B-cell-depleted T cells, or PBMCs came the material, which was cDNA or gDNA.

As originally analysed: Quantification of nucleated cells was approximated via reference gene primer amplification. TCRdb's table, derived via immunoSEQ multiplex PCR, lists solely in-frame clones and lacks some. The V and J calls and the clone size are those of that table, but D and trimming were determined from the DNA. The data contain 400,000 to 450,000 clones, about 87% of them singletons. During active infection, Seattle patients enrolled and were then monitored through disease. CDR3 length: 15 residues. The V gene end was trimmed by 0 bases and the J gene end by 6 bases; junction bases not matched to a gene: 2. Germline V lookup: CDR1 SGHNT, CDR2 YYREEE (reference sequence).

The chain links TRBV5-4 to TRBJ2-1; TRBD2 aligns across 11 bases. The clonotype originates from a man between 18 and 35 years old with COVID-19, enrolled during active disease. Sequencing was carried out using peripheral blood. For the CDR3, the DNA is TGTGCCAGCAGCTTGGTAGCGGGGGGGAGCAATGAGCAGTTCTTC. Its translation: CASSLVAGGSNEQFF.